Only a few counts were recorded for the clone carrying this T cell receptor beta chain. Its antigen remains unknown. This CDR3 is built from 17 residues. Unmatched junction bases numbered 13, after V lost 0 bases and J lost 8 bases. Looked up from germline, CDR1 is SGHRS and CDR2 is YFSETQ. TCRdb passed the RT-PCR reads through MiXCR, listing each CDR3 protein once. Found here are under 550,000 distinct CDR3 sequences, 7.5% to 8.5% of them singletons; the top ten hold 10% to 15%. The data were taken from a study of response to subunit inactivated influenza vaccine. Findings and limits, study-wide: Only a handful of new T cells, the authors suggested, are recruited with each seasonal influenza vaccination.

Sequenced material: PBMCs from blood, taken roughly 24 months after vaccination. The receptor comes from a man between 50 and 69 years old who received an inactivated influenza vaccine. This rearrangement joins TRBV5-1 to TRBJ2-7, with 11 bases lining up with TRBD2. The CDR3 reads CASSLDGASGRPTQQYF. In DNA, the CDR3 is TGCGCCAGCAGCTTGGATGGGGCTAGCGGGAGGCCTACGCAGCAGTACTTC.